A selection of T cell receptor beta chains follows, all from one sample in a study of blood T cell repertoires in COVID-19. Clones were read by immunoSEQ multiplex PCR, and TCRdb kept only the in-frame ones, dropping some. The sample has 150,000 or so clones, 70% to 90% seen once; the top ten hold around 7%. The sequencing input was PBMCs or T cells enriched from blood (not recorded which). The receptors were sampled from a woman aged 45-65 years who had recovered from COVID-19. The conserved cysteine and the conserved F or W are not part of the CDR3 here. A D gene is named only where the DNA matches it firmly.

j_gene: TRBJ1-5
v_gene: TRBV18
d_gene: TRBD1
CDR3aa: ASSPDRAQPQH

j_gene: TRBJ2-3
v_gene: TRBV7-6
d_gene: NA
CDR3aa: ASSSQLAGTDTQY

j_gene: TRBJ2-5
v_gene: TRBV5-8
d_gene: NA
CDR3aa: ASSLGGRETQY

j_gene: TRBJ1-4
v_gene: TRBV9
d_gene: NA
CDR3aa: ASSVEVAINEKLF

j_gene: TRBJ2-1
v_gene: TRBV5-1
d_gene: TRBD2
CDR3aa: ASSFGTTPSYNEQF

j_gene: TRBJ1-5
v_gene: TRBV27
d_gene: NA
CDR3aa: ASSFGYPQGEGNQPQH

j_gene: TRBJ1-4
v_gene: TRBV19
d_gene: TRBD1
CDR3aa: ASSGQGARGEKLF

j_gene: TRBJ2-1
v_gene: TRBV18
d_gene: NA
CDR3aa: ASSPRSGYHEQF

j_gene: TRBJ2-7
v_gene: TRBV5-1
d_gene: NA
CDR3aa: ASSLQSEQY

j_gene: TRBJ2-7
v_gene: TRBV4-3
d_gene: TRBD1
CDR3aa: ASSPWDRGYEQY

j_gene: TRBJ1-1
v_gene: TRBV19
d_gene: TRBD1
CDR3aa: ASSIGTGNTEAF

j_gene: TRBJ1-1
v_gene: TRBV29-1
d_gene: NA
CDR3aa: SVEGTANTEAF

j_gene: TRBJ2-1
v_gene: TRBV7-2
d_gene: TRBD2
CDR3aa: ASSLRWREGLNEQF

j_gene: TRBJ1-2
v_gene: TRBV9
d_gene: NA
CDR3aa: ASSVARGGGINYGYT

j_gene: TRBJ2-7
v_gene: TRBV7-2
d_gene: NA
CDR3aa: ASSLARGLSKYEQY